The present T cell receptor beta chain was sequenced within a study of response to subunit inactivated influenza vaccine. Study results and caveats: Authors suggested few new T cells are recruited by each seasonal influenza vaccination.

One entry per CDR3 protein, called by TCRdb with MiXCR from the RT-PCR reads. The sample includes 650,000 to 800,000 distinct CDR3 sequences, roughly 14% of them seen just once. In the case of this clonotype: Its specificity is unknown.

V gave up 3 bases and J gave up 5 bases; unmatched junction bases: 6. The CDR3 totals 14 residues. CDR1 is ENHRY and CDR2 is SYGVKD in the germline V gene. The chain recombines TRBV10-3 with TRBJ1-1; TRBD1 matches 7 bases. The receptor's source is a man between 50 and 59 years old who received an inactivated influenza vaccine. This sample comprised PBMCs from blood, obtained 14 to 15 days before vaccination. CDR3 region: CAISEQTGSTEAFF. In DNA, the CDR3 is TGTGCCATCAGTGAACAGACAGGGTCAACTGAAGCTTTCTTT.